This section outlines one TCR beta chain sequence together with its context. This sample was included in a study of blood T cell repertoires in COVID-19. About the research overall: Donors in the United States, Italy and Spain gave samples during acute or convalescent COVID-19. The cDNA or gDNA used as material had been derived from T cells, B-cell-depleted T cells, or PBMCs.

As processed by the authors: Amplification with reference gene primers provided the estimates of nucleated cell counts. Some clones are missing from TCRdb's copy, which holds only in-frame ones; the method was immunoSEQ multiplex PCR. The D gene and trimming were derived from the DNA, and the V and J assignments and clone size from that table. The sample lists 100,000 to 150,000 clones, around 88% occurring once. Trimming removed 4 bases at V and 9 bases at J, with 7 bases between. The length of the CDR3 is 11 residues. The germline CDR1 and CDR2 sequences are SNHLY and FYNNEI. The sample was peripheral blood. This TCR was recovered from a man aged 50 to 60 with acute or convalescent COVID-19. The chain employs TRBV2 and TRBJ2-1; D is undetermined. The CDR3 protein is CASSGRSEQFF. CDR3 DNA sequence: TGTGCCAGCAGTGGTAGGAGTGAGCAGTTCTTC.